This T cell receptor (beta chain) stems from a study of blood T cells in healthy people across ages. Peripheral blood was drawn, 7.5 to 10 milliliters per donor. From germline, CDR1 is LNHDA and CDR2 SQIVND (reference sequence). Trimming took off 6 bases at V and 6 bases at J, with 17 bases between the two ends. The CDR3 contains 15 residues. Primed by a sample-barcoded 5' primer and a J-beta primer mix, a second PCR proceeded for about 7 to 11 cycles. Via MiXCR, TCRdb re-called the 5' RACE reads, giving one row per CDR3 protein. The repertoire holds 500,000 to 650,000 distinct CDR3 sequences, with roughly a quarter as singletons. The same data also contributed to another study, on T cells of mothers and their children. That work contributes: A few healthy Caucasian mothers and their six children donated. According to the study, all extracted RNA entered cDNA synthesis at around 1.6 ug per 15 ul. For unrelated pairs as for related ones, thymic selection shapes TCR recombination output similarly.

This receptor was identified in a boy younger than 10 in good health. The sample comprised blood. The V gene is TRBV19, the J gene TRBJ2-2; D gene uncertain. The CDR3 spells CASRVAFRFPGELFF. The CDR3 DNA follows: TGTGCCAGTAGGGTTGCATTTCGATTCCCCGGGGAGCTGTTTTTT.